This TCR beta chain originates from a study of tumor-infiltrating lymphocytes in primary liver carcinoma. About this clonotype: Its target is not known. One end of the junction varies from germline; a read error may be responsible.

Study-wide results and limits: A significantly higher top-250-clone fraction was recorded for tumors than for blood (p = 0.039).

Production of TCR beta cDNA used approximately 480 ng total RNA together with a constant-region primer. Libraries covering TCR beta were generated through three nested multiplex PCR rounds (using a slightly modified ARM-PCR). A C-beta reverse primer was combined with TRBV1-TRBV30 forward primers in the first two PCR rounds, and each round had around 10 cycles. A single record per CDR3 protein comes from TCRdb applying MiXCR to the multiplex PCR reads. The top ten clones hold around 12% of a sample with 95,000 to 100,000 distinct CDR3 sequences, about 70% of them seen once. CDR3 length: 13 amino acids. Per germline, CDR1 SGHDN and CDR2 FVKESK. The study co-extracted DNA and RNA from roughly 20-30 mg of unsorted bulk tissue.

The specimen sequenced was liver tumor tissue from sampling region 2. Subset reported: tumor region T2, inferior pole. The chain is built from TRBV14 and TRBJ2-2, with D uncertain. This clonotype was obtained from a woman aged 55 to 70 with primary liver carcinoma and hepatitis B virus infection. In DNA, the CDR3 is TGTGCCAGCAACCAAGACTGGACCGGGGAGCTGTTTTTT. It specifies CASNQDWTGELFF.